This T cell receptor beta chain was identified during a study of T-cell memory formation after mild COVID-19. This clonotype occurred many times. Its antigen is currently unknown. Barcoded TCR alpha and TCR beta cDNA libraries with UMIs came from 5'RACE using constant-segment primers. MiXCR, run by TCRdb on the 5' RACE reads, gives a single entry per CDR3 protein. The sample shows under 650,000 distinct CDR3 sequences, about 20% of them seen only once. V gave up 0 bases and J gave up 10 bases, with 7 bases separating them. From germline, CDR1 is SEHNR and CDR2 FQNEAQ (reference sequence). The CDR3 consists of 12 residues. General study findings and limits: Clones shrinking from day 15 to 85 showed even CD4/CD8 mixes; later expanders tilted CD4+. A subset of responding clones appeared in pre-infection memory, suggesting cross-reactive memory joined.

This TCR came from an adult woman who had mild COVID-19 (a few samples of this study predate the infection). Cell type and time point are not known. The chain is built from TRBV7-9 and TRBJ2-1; unclear D gene. Sequencing used PBMCs or a T cell subset sorted from them (not recorded which). CDR3 region: CASSLAYGEQFF. The CDR3 nucleotides are TGTGCCAGCAGCTTAGCGTACGGCGAGCAGTTCTTC.